These 14 T cell receptor beta chains came from one sample sequenced in a study of blood T cell repertoires in COVID-19 (dated by TCRdb to about 2020). The library was made by the immunoSEQ multiplex PCR assay. TCRdb obtained this table from immuneACCESS and retained in-frame rearrangements with V and J assigned. These tables miss some clones; where compared with another copy, unresolved V genes account for less than half of the shortfall, and the remainder is unexplained. Present in this sample are a few hundred thousand clones, over 70% of which were seen just once. About 3.4% of the sample rests with the top ten. Sequencing was performed on PBMCs or T cells enriched from blood (not recorded which). The receptors derive from a woman between 40 and 50 years old who had been exposed to COVID-19.

This clone was seen once. This sequence joins TRBV5-5 and TRBJ2-1; D not certain. Germline V gene data show CDR1 as SGHKS and CDR2 as YYEKEE (reference sequence). The germline V and J ends were trimmed by 2 bases and 4 bases, with 13 bases remaining between them. CDR3 length: 15 amino acids. Here the CDR3 reads CASSFRPLVYNEQFF. CDR3 coding DNA: TGTGCCAGCAGCTTCCGGCCCCTAGTTTACAATGAGCAGTTCTTC.

The rearrangement uses TRBV11-2 and TRBJ2-7; 8 nucleotides match TRBD2. The V segment lost 4 bases and the J segment 4 bases; nucleotides outside the gene matches: 9. This CDR3 is 15 amino acids long. Germline V CDR1 and CDR2: SGHAT, FQNNGV. The chain's CDR3 is CASSSKPQRGYEQYV. In nucleotides, the CDR3 is TGTGCCAGCAGCTCGAAACCCCAGCGGGGGTACGAGCAGTACGTC.

V gene TRBV5-1 combines with J gene TRBJ2-5, with TRBD2 matching 12 bases. Trimming cost V 0 bases and J 1 base; bases outside gene matches: 1. Germline CDR1 is SGHRS and CDR2 is YFSETQ. This CDR3 is 16 amino acids long. CDR3 sequence: CASSLVLAGGQETQYF. The CDR3 DNA is TGCGCCAGCAGCTTGGTACTAGCGGGGGGCCAAGAGACCCAGTACTTC.

The chain uses TRBV11-3 and TRBJ1-2, with D possibly matching TRBD1 (6 bases). Trimming shortened V by 5 bases and J by 2 bases, and 9 bases separated the two germline ends. CDR1 is SGHNT and CDR2 is YENEEA in the germline V gene. This CDR3 region has 13 residues. The CDR3 nucleotides read TGTGCCAGCAGCCGGGACACCAACTATGGCTACACCTTC. Translation: CASSRDTNYGYTF.

The chain recombines TRBV9 with TRBJ2-2, with D possibly matching TRBD2 (5 bases). The length of the CDR3 is 15 residues. Germline CDR1 and CDR2: SGDLS and YYNGEE. Trimming pared 0 bases from V and 5 bases from J, leaving 11 bases between. The CDR3 DNA sequence: TGTGCCAGCAGCGTAGGGAGGAGCTCAACCGGGGAGCTGTTTTTT. Translation gives CASSVGRSSTGELFF.

This chain uses TRBV29-1 with TRBJ2-7; D possibly corresponds to TRBD2 (5 bases). This CDR3 spans 13 amino acids. V lost 8 bases to trimming and J lost 5 bases, with 19 bases between them. From germline, CDR1 is SQVTM and CDR2 ANQGSEA. This CDR3 reads CSIAPPGADEQYF. CDR3 DNA: TGCAGCATTGCCCCTCCTGGAGCGGACGAGCAGTACTTC.

The chain carries TRBV5-1 and TRBJ1-1; 9 bases are shared with TRBD1. Losses at the gene ends were 2 bases for V and 1 base for J; bases not matched to a gene: 3. CDR3 length: 15 residues. CDR1 is SGHRS and CDR2 is YFSETQ in the germline V gene. CDR3 residues: CASSLGQGPNTEAFF. In DNA form, the CDR3 reads TGCGCCAGCAGCTTAGGACAGGGGCCGAACACTGAAGCTTTCTTT.

In regard to this clone: The junction departs from the called germline gene at one end, perhaps through a read error. The chain couples TRBV5-1 to TRBJ1-1, with D possibly TRBD1 on 5 matching bases. This CDR3 is 17 amino acids long. Per the germline V gene, CDR1 is SGHRS and CDR2 is YFSETQ. The CDR3 DNA is TGTGCCAGCAGCCAAAACTGGGGGGGAAACTTGAACACTGAAGCTTTCTTT. This translates into CASSQNWGGNLNTEAFF.

V and J are TRBV5-1 and TRBJ1-1; D is uncertain. CDR3 length equals 13 residues. The V and J ends lost 1 base and 3 bases respectively, with 7 bases between them. The germline CDR1 and CDR2 sequences are SGHRS and YFSETQ. The CDR3 spells CASSLLGDTEAFF. As DNA, the CDR3 is TGCGCCAGCAGCTTGTTGGGCGACACTGAAGCTTTCTTT.

The rearrangement links TRBV11-2 to TRBJ2-1; D is perhaps TRBD2 (6 bases). Germline V lookup: CDR1 SGHAT, CDR2 FQNNGV. The CDR3 covers 13 residues. Trimming stripped 1 base from V and 6 bases from J, with 7 bases between. CDR3 sequence: CASSLGRVNEQFF. CDR3 in DNA: TGTGCCAGCAGCTTAGGGAGGGTCAATGAGCAGTTCTTC. The whole variable domain, filled in from reference TRBV11-2 and TRBJ2-1, reads EAGVAQSPRYKIIEKRQSVAFWCNPISGHATLYWYQQILGQGPKLLIQFQNNGVVDDSQLPKDRFSAERLKGVDSTLKIQPAKLEDSAVYLCASSLGRVNEQFFGPGTRLTVL.

The V call is TRBV6-5, the J call TRBJ2-7, with D possibly TRBD1 on 6 matching bases. V lost 5 bases and J 5 bases, leaving 19 bases between the germline ends. The CDR3 is made up of 15 amino acids. Germline V gene sequence: CDR1 MNHEY, CDR2 SVGAGI. The CDR3, as DNA: TGTGCCAGCAGTCGGCTTGGGACAAGAGCCAACGAGCAGTACTTC. It translates to CASSRLGTRANEQYF.

In this sample, this clone turned up once. This chain links TRBV5-6 with TRBJ1-1; D gene ambiguous. This CDR3 is 16 amino acids long. Germline lookup yields CDR1 SGHDT and CDR2 YYEEEE. V was shortened by 0 bases and J by 4 bases, with 16 bases between the two germline ends. The DNA of the CDR3 is TGTGCCAGCAGCTTGGGCCCACAGCTTTCTGGCACTGAAGCTTTCTTT. It translates to CASSLGPQLSGTEAFF.

The chain recombines TRBV11-2 with TRBJ2-2, with 10 bases lining up with TRBD1. The length of the CDR3 is 15 residues. V lost 3 bases and J lost 4; bases outside the gene matches: 2. Germline values: CDR1 SGHAT, CDR2 FQNNGV. CDR3 nucleotides: TGTGCCAGCAGCTTCCGGACAGGGGGCACCGGGGAGCTGTTTTTT. It encodes CASSFRTGGTGELFF.

This clone was seen a single time. The chain uses TRBV7-3 and TRBJ2-1, with TRBD2 matching 9 bases. The CDR3 totals 15 residues. V trimming: 2 bases; J trimming: 7 bases; junction bases outside the gene matches: 6. Germline V CDR1 and CDR2: SGHTA, FQGTGA. CDR3 DNA: TGTGCCAGCAGCTTACTTAGCGGGAGTAGGAATGAGCAGTTCTTC. Its protein is CASSLLSGSRNEQFF.